Listed below are T cell receptor beta chains from one sample, sequenced in a study of blood T cells in healthy people across ages. Each CDR3 protein gets one entry after TCRdb re-called the 5' RACE reads with MiXCR. The sample contains about 1.5 million distinct CDR3 sequences, about 43% of which appear only once. The specimen was blood. These receptors came from a young woman in good health. Each CDR3 is given with its conserved first and last residue. D genes are given only for firm matches. Part of the rows lack a size; the others show once, few, many or a class for expanded clones.

TRBV12-3/TRBV12-4,TRBD1,.,TRBJ2-5,CASSFTGGLEETQYF,TGTGCCAGCAGTTTCACAGGGGGCCTGGAAGAGACCCAGTACTTC
TRBV6-9,.,many,TRBJ2-7,CASSYSLYEQYF,TGTGCCAGCAGTTATTCCCTCTACGAGCAGTACTTC
TRBV12-3/TRBV12-4,.,.,TRBJ1-1,CASSKNKAEAFF,TGTGCCAGCAGCAAAAATAAAGCTGAAGCTTTCTTT
TRBV11-2,.,.,TRBJ2-1,CASSFMRVGHEQFF,TGTGCCAGCAGCTTCATGAGGGTGGGCCATGAGCAGTTCTTC
TRBV12-3/TRBV12-4,TRBD2,few,TRBJ2-3,CASSLPSGREDTQYF,TGTGCCAGCAGTTTGCCTAGCGGCCGGGAAGATACGCAGTATTTT
TRBV12-3/TRBV12-4,.,few,TRBJ2-1,CASSLGGVADEQFF,TGTGCCAGCAGCCTCGGTGGAGTGGCAGATGAGCAGTTCTTC
TRBV12-3/TRBV12-4,.,.,TRBJ2-5,CASSHPVRTRQETQYF,TGTGCCAGCAGTCACCCGGTACGAACCCGTCAAGAGACCCAGTACTTC
TRBV6-5,TRBD1,.,TRBJ2-7,CASSYSRDRGYYEQYF,TGTGCCAGCAGTTACTCCCGGGACAGGGGATACTACGAGCAGTACTTC
TRBV4-1,.,.,TRBJ2-1,CASSPIGGDEQFF,TGCGCCAGCAGCCCCATCGGTGGGGATGAGCAGTTCTTC
TRBV13,.,.,TRBJ2-5,CAGSSLVGQETQYF,TGTGCCGGCAGCTCGCTTGTCGGACAAGAGACCCAGTACTTC
TRBV7-8,TRBD1,once,TRBJ1-2,CASSLEGADGYTF,TGTGCCAGCAGCTTAGAGGGGGCAGATGGCTACACCTTC
TRBV27,.,.,TRBJ1-2,CASSPGAFYGYTF,TGTGCCAGCAGTCCCGGGGCCTTTTACGGCTACACCTTC
TRBV15,TRBD2,once,TRBJ2-3,CATSRETSGSLDTQYF,TGTGCCACCAGCAGGGAGACTAGCGGGAGCCTAGATACGCAGTATTTT
TRBV9,.,.,TRBJ1-5,CASSVEPLDQPQHF,TGTGCCAGCAGCGTAGAGCCCCTGGATCAGCCCCAGCATTTT
TRBV12-3/TRBV12-4,.,.,TRBJ2-3,CAAGALNTDTQYF,TGTGCCGCGGGGGCACTTAACACAGATACGCAGTATTTT
TRBV12-3/TRBV12-4,TRBD1,.,TRBJ2-5,CASSHPWTGKGETQYF,TGTGCCAGCAGTCACCCTTGGACAGGGAAAGGGGAGACCCAGTACTTC
TRBV27,TRBD2,.,TRBJ2-5,CASSILAAYNEQYF,TGTGCCAGCAGCATACTAGCGGCCTACAATGAGCAGTACTTC
TRBV12-3/TRBV12-4,TRBD1,.,TRBJ2-1,CASSTQDRGNYNEQFF,TGTGCCAGCAGTACCCAGGACAGGGGAAACTACAATGAGCAGTTCTTC
TRBV11-2,.,.,TRBJ1-2,CASSQDRLLNYGYTF,TGTGCCAGCAGCCAGGACAGACTTTTAAACTATGGCTACACCTTC
TRBV5-1,TRBD1,.,TRBJ1-1,CASSTTGAKASEAFF,TGCGCCAGCAGCACGACAGGGGCAAAGGCCTCTGAAGCTTTCTTT
TRBV25-1,TRBD2,few,TRBJ2-1,CASSEWPSGRNEQFF,TGTGCCAGCAGTGAATGGCCTAGCGGGCGCAATGAGCAGTTCTTC
TRBV15,TRBD1,.,TRBJ2-3,CATSREPGGRTDTQYF,TGTGCCACCAGCAGAGAACCAGGGGGCCGCACAGATACGCAGTATTTT